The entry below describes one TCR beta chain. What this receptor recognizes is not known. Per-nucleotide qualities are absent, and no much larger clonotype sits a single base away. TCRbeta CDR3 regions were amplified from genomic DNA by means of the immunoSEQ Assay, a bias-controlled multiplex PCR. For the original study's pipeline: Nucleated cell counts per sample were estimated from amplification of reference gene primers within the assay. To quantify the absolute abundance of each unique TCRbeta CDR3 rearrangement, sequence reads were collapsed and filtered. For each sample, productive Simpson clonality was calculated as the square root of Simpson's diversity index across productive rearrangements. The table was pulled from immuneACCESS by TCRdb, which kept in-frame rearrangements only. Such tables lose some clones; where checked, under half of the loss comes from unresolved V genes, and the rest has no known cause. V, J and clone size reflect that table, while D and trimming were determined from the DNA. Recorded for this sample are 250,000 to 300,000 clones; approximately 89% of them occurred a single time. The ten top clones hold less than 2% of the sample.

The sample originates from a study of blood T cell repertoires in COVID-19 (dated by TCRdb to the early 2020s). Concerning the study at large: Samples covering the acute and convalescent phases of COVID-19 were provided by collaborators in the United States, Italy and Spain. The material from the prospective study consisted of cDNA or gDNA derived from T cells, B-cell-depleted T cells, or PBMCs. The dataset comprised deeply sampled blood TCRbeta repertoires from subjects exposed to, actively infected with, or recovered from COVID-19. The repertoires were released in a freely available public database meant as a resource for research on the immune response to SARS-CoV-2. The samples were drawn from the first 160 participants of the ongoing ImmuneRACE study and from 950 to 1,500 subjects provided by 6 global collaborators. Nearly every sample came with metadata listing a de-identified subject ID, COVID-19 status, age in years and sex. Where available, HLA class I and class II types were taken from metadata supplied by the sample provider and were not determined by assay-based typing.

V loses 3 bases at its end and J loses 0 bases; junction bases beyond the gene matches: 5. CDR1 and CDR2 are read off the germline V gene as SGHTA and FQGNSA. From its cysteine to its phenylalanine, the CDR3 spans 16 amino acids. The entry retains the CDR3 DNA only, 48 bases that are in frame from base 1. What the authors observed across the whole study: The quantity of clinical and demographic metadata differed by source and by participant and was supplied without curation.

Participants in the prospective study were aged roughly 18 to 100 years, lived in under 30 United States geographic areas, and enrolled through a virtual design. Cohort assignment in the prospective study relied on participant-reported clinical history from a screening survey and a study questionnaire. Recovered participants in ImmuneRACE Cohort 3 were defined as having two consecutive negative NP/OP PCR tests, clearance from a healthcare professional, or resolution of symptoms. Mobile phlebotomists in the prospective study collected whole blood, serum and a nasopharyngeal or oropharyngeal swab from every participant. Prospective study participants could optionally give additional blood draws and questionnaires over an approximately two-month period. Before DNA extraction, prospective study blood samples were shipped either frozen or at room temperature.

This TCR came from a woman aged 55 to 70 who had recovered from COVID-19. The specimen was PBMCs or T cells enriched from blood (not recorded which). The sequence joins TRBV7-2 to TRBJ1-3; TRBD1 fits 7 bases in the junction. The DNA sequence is TGTGCCAGCAGCTTGCAGGGGGATTACTCTGGAAACACCATATATTTT. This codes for CASSLQGDYSGNTIYF.